Presented here are 30 T cell receptor beta chains from one specimen sequenced in a study of low-dose radiotherapy and immunotherapy resistance in tumors. Both TCRalpha and TCRbeta chains were reverse transcribed with V-gene-specific primers. Both a constant-region primer and a V-primer adapter served to amplify TCRs across roughly 22 PCR cycles. TCRdb recomputed calls from the reads with MiXCR, one row per CDR3 protein. The table includes about 35,000 distinct CDR3 sequences, less than 25% detected once. The time point was: after trial treatment. As to treatment: LDRT plus nivolumab, ipilimumab, low-dose cyclophosphamide and aspirin (RACIN trial). The sample here was PBMCs, taken after low-dose radiotherapy plus immunotherapy. These receptor sequences come from a female donor with ovarian cancer.

This clonotype was seen ten or more times. J is TRBJ2-1 and V is TRBV20-1; 7 bases line up with TRBD1. This CDR3 is 15 amino acids long. Trimming at V came to 5 bases and at J to 0 bases, leaving 7 bases not matched to a gene. Germline V gives CDR1 DFQATT, CDR2 SNEGSKA (reference sequence). The CDR3 loop is CSAGGQFSSYNEQFF. CDR3 bases: TGCAGTGCTGGGGGACAGTTTTCCTCCTACAATGAGCAGTTCTTC.

This clonotype was detected ten times or more. The chain employs TRBV19 and TRBJ2-1; D unresolved. Germline values: CDR1 LNHDA, CDR2 SQIVND (reference sequence). V was cut by 7 bases and J by 8 bases, with 9 bases left in between. This CDR3 is 11 amino acids long. CDR3 residues: CASKAWDEQFF. The CDR3 DNA sequence: TGTGCCAGTAAAGCGTGGGATGAGCAGTTCTTC.

This clonotype has ten or more counts. The V call is TRBV6-6, the J call TRBJ1-1; D possibly corresponds to TRBD1 (5 bases). Between the trimmed V and J ends, which lost 7 bases and 3 bases, there was a span of 18 bases. This CDR3 spans 15 amino acids. Germline V lookup: CDR1 MNHNY, CDR2 SVGAGI (reference sequence). The CDR3 loop reads CASTLAGNWDTEAFF. The CDR3 bases are TGTGCCAGCACCCTCGCAGGGAATTGGGACACTGAAGCTTTCTTT.

This clonotype was counted at least ten times. The chain employs TRBV29-1 and TRBJ2-1; tentatively, D is TRBD2 (6 bases). The CDR3 consists of 17 residues. V lost 4 bases to trimming and J lost 6 bases, with 25 bases between them. Germline loops: CDR1 SQVTM, CDR2 ANQGSEA. CDR3 DNA sequence: TGCAGCGTTGGGGGGGTTGGGAGCGCACGTGGGGGCAATGAGCAGTTCTTC. Protein product: CSVGGVGSARGGNEQFF.

This clonotype was observed at least ten times. The chain carries TRBV30 and TRBJ1-1; D remains unclear. The length of the CDR3 is 12 residues. V dropped 3 bases and J dropped 3 bases, with 8 bases sitting between them. Germline CDR1 GTSNPN, CDR2 SVGIG (reference sequence). CDR3 DNA: TGTGCCTGGAGAATACACGACACTGAAGCTTTCTTT. Its protein product is CAWRIHDTEAFF. Based on the CDR3 plus reference TRBV30 and TRBJ1-1, the full variable domain is SQTIHQWPATLVQPVGSPLSLECTVEGTSNPNLYWYRQAAGRGLQLLFYSVGIGQISSEVPQNLSASRPQDRQFILSSKKLLLSDSGFYLCAWRIHDTEAFFGQGTRLTVV.

This clonotype was picked up many times. The V and J genes are TRBV7-3 and TRBJ2-1; D perhaps matches TRBD1 (6 bases). This CDR3 spans 15 amino acids. The V end was cut by 2 bases, the J end by 5 bases, with 13 bases between. Germline-derived CDR1 and CDR2 are SGHTA and FQGTGA. The CDR3 sequence is CASSLGAGVDNEQFF. In nucleotides, the CDR3 is TGTGCCAGCAGCTTAGGGGCAGGGGTCGACAATGAGCAGTTCTTC.

This clonotype was seen ten or more times. The chain combines TRBV5-1 with TRBJ1-5; D gene unclear. Germline V lookup: CDR1 SGHRS, CDR2 YFSETQ. This CDR3 is 16 amino acids long. Between the trimmed V and J ends, which lost 1 base and 0 bases, there was a span of 11 bases. CDR3 DNA: TGCGCCAGCAGCTTGAGATGGAGATATAGCAATCAGCCCCAGCATTTT. Its translation: CASSLRWRYSNQPQHF. The complete variable domain, with remaining parts taken from reference TRBV5-1 and TRBJ1-5, reads KAGVTQTPRYLIKTRGQQVTLSCSPISGHRSVSWYQQTPGQGLQFLFEYFSETQRNKGNFPGRFSGRQFSNSRSEMNVSTLELGDSALYLCASSLRWRYSNQPQHFGDGTRLSIL.

This clonotype was seen at least ten times. The junction departs from the called germline gene at one end, perhaps through a read error. The chain is built from TRBV5-1 and TRBJ2-1, with 10 bases matching TRBD2. Germline lookup yields CDR1 SGHRS and CDR2 YFSETQ. The CDR3 is 15 amino acids. The CDR3 loop reads CASSSSGGSYNEQFF. DNA of the CDR3: TGTGCCAGCAGTTCTAGCGGGGGATCCTACAATGAGCAGTTCTTC.

This clonotype was seen many times. The rearrangement joins TRBV29-1 to TRBJ2-7, with 8 bases matching TRBD1. Per the germline V gene, CDR1 is SQVTM and CDR2 is ANQGSEA. CDR3 length: 11 residues. The V segment lost 6 bases and the J segment 6 bases; nucleotides outside the gene matches: 4. CDR3 sequence: CSVHRGTEQYF. The CDR3 nucleotides read TGCAGCGTCCACAGGGGGACCGAGCAGTACTTC.

V is TRBV28 and J is TRBJ1-2; D is unresolved. CDR3 length equals 14 residues. Deletions cut 5 bases from V and 4 bases from J, with 14 bases between. The germline V gene encodes CDR1 MDHEN and CDR2 SYDVKM. The CDR3 bases are TGTGCCAGCAGTGATTCCGGGAACCCCTATGGCTACACCTTC. It encodes CASSDSGNPYGYTF.

This clonotype was counted a single time. This sequence joins TRBV6-8 and TRBJ2-2, with D possibly TRBD2 on 5 matching bases. Per germline, CDR1 MNHGY and CDR2 SAAAGT. V lost 0 bases to trimming and J lost 8 bases, with 7 bases between them. This CDR3 has 13 amino acids. The CDR3 here is CASSYSPGGELFF. CDR3 in DNA: TGTGCCAGCAGTTACTCTCCGGGAGGGGAGCTGTTTTTT.

This clonotype was counted at least ten times. The rearrangement joins TRBV20-1 to TRBJ2-1; no definite D call. The CDR3 sequence is 15 residues long. V shed 3 bases and J shed 0 bases, with 12 bases lying between them. CDR1 and CDR2 (germline): DFQATT, SNEGSKA (reference sequence). The CDR3 sequence: CSASGSQSSYNEQFF. DNA for the CDR3: TGCAGTGCTAGTGGTTCCCAAAGCTCCTACAATGAGCAGTTCTTC.

This clonotype has ten or more counts. The genes are TRBV28 and TRBJ2-6; D may be TRBD1 or TRBD2 (6 bases each). The CDR3 spans 17 residues. Trimming pared 8 bases from V and 0 bases from J, leaving 17 bases between. CDR1 MDHEN and CDR2 SYDVKM come from the germline V gene. CDR3 region: CASCAGHRNSGANVLTF. The CDR3 DNA sequence: TGTGCCAGCTGTGCGGGACACCGAAACTCTGGGGCCAACGTCCTGACTTTC.

This clonotype was counted a few times. This chain links TRBV6-6 with TRBJ2-1; TRBD1 matches at 8 bases. Per the germline V gene, CDR1 is MNHNY and CDR2 is SVGAGI (reference sequence). This CDR3 contains 14 residues. Trimming at V came to 6 bases and at J to 6 bases, leaving 7 bases not matched to a gene. The CDR3, as DNA: TGTGCCAGCAGCCTGGGGACAGGAGGCAATGAGCAGTTCTTC. This encodes CASSLGTGGNEQFF.

This clonotype was seen many times. The chain employs TRBV7-9 and TRBJ1-1; D is ambiguous. The germline V and J ends were trimmed by 4 bases and 1 base, with 10 bases remaining between them. The CDR3 length is 14 residues. Germline loops: CDR1 SEHNR, CDR2 FQNEAQ (reference sequence). The CDR3 DNA follows: TGTGCCAGCAGCTCCGGACCGACGAACACTGAAGCTTTCTTT. Encoded protein: CASSSGPTNTEAFF.

This clonotype has a single count. The chain is built from TRBV3-1 and TRBJ2-7, with a possible D match to TRBD2 (5 bases). The germline V and J ends were trimmed by 1 base and 0 bases, with 13 bases remaining between them. This CDR3 is built from 16 residues. CDR1 and CDR2 (germline): LGHDT, YNNKEL (reference sequence). CDR3 protein: CASSQASTRSSYEQYF. The CDR3 nucleotides are TGTGCCAGCAGCCAAGCGAGTACTAGATCCTCCTACGAGCAGTACTTC.

The sample holds a few counts of this clonotype. With a far larger clone one base away, a read error is the likely cause. V gene TRBV5-3 combines with J gene TRBJ2-1; D may be TRBD1 (6 bases). TRBV5-3 is labeled an ORF, and its function is uncertain. V lost 8 bases and J 10 bases, leaving 22 bases between the germline ends. CDR3 length equals 14 residues. CDR3 bases: TGTGCCAGCAGCCCCGGGACACGAGCCTACGAGCAGTTCTTC. Translation gives CASSPGTRAYEQFF.

The chain joins TRBV19 to TRBJ2-6, with D perhaps matching TRBD2 (5 bases). Trimming left V 5 bases short and J 8 bases short, with 13 bases between. Germline values: CDR1 LNHDA, CDR2 SQIVND (reference sequence). This CDR3 has 14 amino acids. CDR3 coding DNA: TGTGCCAGTAGTCTGAGGGTGAGGCCCAACGTCCTGACTTTC. It codes for CASSLRVRPNVLTF.

On this clonotype: Given a much more abundant clone one base away, this may be a read error. The V call is TRBV27, the J call TRBJ1-5; D remains unclear. The length of the CDR3 is 13 residues. The germline V gene encodes CDR1 MNHEY and CDR2 SMNVEV (reference sequence). The DNA for the CDR3 is TGTGCCTGCAGTTTGGTGAGCAATCAGCCCCAGCATTTT. Translating gives CACSLVSNQPQHF.

V and J are TRBV28 and TRBJ2-7; 9 bases are shared with TRBD1. Unmatched junction bases numbered 6, after V lost 3 bases and J lost 0 bases. In germline, CDR1 is MDHEN, CDR2 SYDVKM. The CDR3 is 16 amino acids. The CDR3 nucleotides are TGTGCCAGCAGTTTCGGCGGGACAGGGCCCTCCTACGAGCAGTACTTC. Translated, it gives CASSFGGTGPSYEQYF.

The table lists this clonotype with many counts. The chain uses TRBV21-1 and TRBJ1-4; TRBD1 reflects the table's D call only, with no check against the DNA. TRBV21-1 is tagged as a pseudogene. This CDR3 comprises 17 residues. The CDR3 DNA reads as TGTGCCAGCAGCAGAGGGGCCCAGGGGGGGGCTAATGAAAAACTGTTTTTT. This sequence encodes CASSRGAQGGANEKLFF.

This clonotype was seen more than once but under ten times. A far larger clone is off by one base, so a read error is likely. The CDR3 DNA reads TGCGCCAGCAGCCCGCGTCCCGGGACAGGGTACGAGCAGTACTTC. Translated, it gives CASSPRPGTGYEQYF. The V and J genes are TRBV5-1 and TRBJ2-4; 9 positions agree with TRBD1. The assigned J gene may be wrong: the sequence end matches TRBJ2-7 better. The CDR3 is made up of 15 amino acids. Germline CDR1 is SGHRS and CDR2 is YFSETQ.

This clonotype was picked up many times. This chain connects TRBV10-1 to TRBJ2-6; D may match TRBD1 or TRBD2 (5 bases each). The CDR3 loop spans 15 amino acids. Trimming left V 5 bases short and J 4 bases short, with 12 bases between. Germline CDR1 reads WNHNN; CDR2 reads SYGVQD (reference sequence). The DNA of the CDR3 is TGCGCCAGCAGTTCCGGGACCCCAGGGGCCAACGTCCTGACTTTC. This gives the protein CASSSGTPGANVLTF.

This clonotype was observed at least ten times. V usage is TRBV3-1 and J usage is TRBJ2-3; D call uncertain. Trimming shortened V by 4 bases and J by 3 bases, and 11 bases separated the two germline ends. This CDR3 contains 14 residues. The germline V gene has CDR1 LGHDT and CDR2 YNNKEL (reference sequence). This CDR3 is CASSLGRRTDTQYF. DNA for the CDR3: TGTGCCAGCAGCCTCGGCCGTCGGACAGATACGCAGTATTTT.

This clonotype came up many times. The chain employs TRBV28 and TRBJ1-2; TRBD1 agrees at 7 bases. This CDR3 is 16 amino acids long. Looked up from germline, CDR1 is MDHEN and CDR2 is SYDVKM. The V segment lost 3 bases and the J segment 1 base; nucleotides outside the gene matches: 8. Here the CDR3 reads CASSFPWDSDNYGYTF. CDR3 in DNA: TGTGCCAGCAGTTTCCCCTGGGACAGCGATAACTATGGCTACACCTTC.

Points on this clonotype: One base separates it from a far larger clone, so it is likely a read error. The chain employs TRBV29-1 and TRBJ2-1, with a weak D call TRBD2 (5 bases). Germline V CDR1 and CDR2: SQVTM, ANQGSEA. The CDR3 sequence is 11 residues long. V lost 6 bases to trimming and J lost 10 bases, with 13 bases between them. The CDR3 DNA sequence: TGCAGCGTGGCCTCGGAGGTCGAGCAGTTCTTC. Translation gives CSVASEVEQFF.

For this clonotype: A far larger clone lies a single base away; this is likely a read error. The rearrangement uses TRBV7-3 and TRBJ2-3; tentatively, D is TRBD2 (7 bases). Trimming shortened V by 6 bases and J by 6 bases, and 19 bases separated the two germline ends. Germline V CDR1 and CDR2: SGHTA, FQGTGA. The CDR3 has 15 residues. The DNA of the CDR3 is TGTGCCAGCAGTCTGGGCAGGGGAGGGGCGGATACGCAGTATTTT. It is translated as CASSLGRGGADTQYF.

This clonotype was picked up many times. The chain links TRBV20-1 to TRBJ2-1, with 9 bases that match TRBD2. This CDR3 is 17 amino acids long. Per the germline V gene, CDR1 is DFQATT and CDR2 is SNEGSKA (reference sequence). The V gene end was trimmed by 6 bases and the J gene end by 4 bases; junction bases not matched to a gene: 16. The CDR3 loop is CSASPLSSGMRYNEQFF. CDR3 nucleotides: TGCAGTGCCTCGCCGCTTTCTAGCGGGATGAGGTACAATGAGCAGTTCTTC.

This clonotype was observed at least ten times. CDR3 in amino acids: CASSLLGASYEQYF. CDR3 coding DNA: TGCGCCAGCAGCTTATTAGGGGCGTCCTACGAGCAGTACTTC. This chain joins TRBV5-1 and TRBJ2-7; TRBD1 might be the D (5 bases). The germline CDR1 and CDR2 sequences are SGHRS and YFSETQ. V dropped 2 bases and J dropped 1 base, with 10 bases sitting between them. The CDR3 covers 14 residues.

In its sample, this clonotype was seen a few times. A much larger clone sits a single nucleotide away, making a read error possible. CDR3 sequence: CASSPIAGGGEAKNIQYF. The CDR3 DNA reads as TGCGCCAGCAGTCCCATCGCGGGGGGCGGGGAGGCCAAAAACATTCAGTACTTC. The chain has TRBV23-1 and TRBJ2-4, with TRBD2 matching 8 bases. TRBV23-1 is filed as an ORF, its function uncertain. The V segment lost 4 bases and the J segment 1 base; nucleotides outside the gene matches: 12. This CDR3 is built from 18 residues.